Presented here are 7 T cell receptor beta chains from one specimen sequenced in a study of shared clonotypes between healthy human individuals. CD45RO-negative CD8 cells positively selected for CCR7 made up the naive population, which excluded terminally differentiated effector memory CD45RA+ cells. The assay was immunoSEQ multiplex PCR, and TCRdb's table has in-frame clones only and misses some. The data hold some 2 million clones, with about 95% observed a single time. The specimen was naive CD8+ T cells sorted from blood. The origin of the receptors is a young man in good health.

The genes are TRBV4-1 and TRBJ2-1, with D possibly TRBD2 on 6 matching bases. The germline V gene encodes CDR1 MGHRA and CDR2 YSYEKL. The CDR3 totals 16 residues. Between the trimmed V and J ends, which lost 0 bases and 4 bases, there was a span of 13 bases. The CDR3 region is CASSQESGVGYNEQFF. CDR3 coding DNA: TGCGCCAGCAGCCAAGAGTCGGGAGTAGGGTACAATGAGCAGTTCTTC.

CDR3 amino acids: CASSEWTVPGTDTQYF. The CDR3 DNA follows: TGTGCCAGCAGTGAATGGACAGTCCCTGGCACAGATACGCAGTATTTT. The chain carries TRBV6-1 and TRBJ2-3, with D possibly being TRBD1 (6 bases). Trimming took off 2 bases at V and 1 base at J, with 13 bases between the two ends. The V gene's germline CDR1 is MNHNS and CDR2 SASEGT. The CDR3 covers 16 residues.

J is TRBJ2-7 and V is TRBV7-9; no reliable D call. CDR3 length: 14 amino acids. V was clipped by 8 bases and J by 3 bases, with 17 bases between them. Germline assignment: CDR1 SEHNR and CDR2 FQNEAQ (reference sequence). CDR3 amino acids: CASHPLSRVYEQYF. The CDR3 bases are TGTGCCAGCCACCCTTTATCCAGAGTCTACGAGCAGTACTTC.

DNA for the CDR3: TGTGCCAGCAGTCCTACCTTCACAGGGGGCACTGAAGCTTTCTTT. Its translation: CASSPTFTGGTEAFF. The chain uses TRBV6-4 and TRBJ1-1; 8 bases map to TRBD1. Trimming cost V 5 bases and J 4 bases; bases outside gene matches: 9. The CDR3 is 15 amino acids. Germline V gives CDR1 MRHNA, CDR2 SNTAGT.

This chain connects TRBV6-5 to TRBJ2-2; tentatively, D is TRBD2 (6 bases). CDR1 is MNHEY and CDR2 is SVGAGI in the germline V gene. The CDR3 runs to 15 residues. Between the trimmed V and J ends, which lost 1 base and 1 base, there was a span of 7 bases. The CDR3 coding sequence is TGTGCCAGCAGTTACTTGGGACTGAACACCGGGGAGCTGTTTTTT. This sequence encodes CASSYLGLNTGELFF.

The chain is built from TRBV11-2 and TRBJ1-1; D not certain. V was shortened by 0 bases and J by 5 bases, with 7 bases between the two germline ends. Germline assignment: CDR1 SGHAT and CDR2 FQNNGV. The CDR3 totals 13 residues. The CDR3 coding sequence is TGTGCCAGCAGCTTAGATGTGGGGACTGAAGCTTTCTTT. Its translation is CASSLDVGTEAFF.

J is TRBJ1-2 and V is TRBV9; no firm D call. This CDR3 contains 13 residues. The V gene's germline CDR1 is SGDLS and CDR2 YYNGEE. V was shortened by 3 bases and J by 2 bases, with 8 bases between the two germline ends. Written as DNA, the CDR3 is TGTGCCAGCAGCGCCCAGGAGAACTATGGCTACACCTTC. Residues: CASSAQENYGYTF.